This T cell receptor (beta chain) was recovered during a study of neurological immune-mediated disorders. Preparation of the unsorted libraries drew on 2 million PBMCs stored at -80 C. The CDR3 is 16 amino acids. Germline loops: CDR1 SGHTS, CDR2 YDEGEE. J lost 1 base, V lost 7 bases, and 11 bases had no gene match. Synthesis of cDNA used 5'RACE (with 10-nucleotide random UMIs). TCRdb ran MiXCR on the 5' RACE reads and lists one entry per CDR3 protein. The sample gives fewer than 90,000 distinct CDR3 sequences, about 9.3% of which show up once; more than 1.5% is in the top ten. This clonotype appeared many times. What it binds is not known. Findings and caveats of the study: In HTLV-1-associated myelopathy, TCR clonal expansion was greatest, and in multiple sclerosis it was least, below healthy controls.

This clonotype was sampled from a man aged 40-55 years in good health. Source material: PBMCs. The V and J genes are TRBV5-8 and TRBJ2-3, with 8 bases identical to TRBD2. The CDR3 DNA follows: TGTGCCAGCCCAGCGGGAGTGGGTACCCGCACAGATACGCAGTATTTT. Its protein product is CASPAGVGTRTDTQYF.